This TCR beta chain was sequenced during a study of Graves' ophthalmopathy and Graves' hyperthyroidism. Overall study results and limits: Ophthalmopathy progression cases were predicted by the model with 55% to 71% sensitivity and less than 85% specificity. Blood samples also showed most expanded thyroid clonotypes exceeding 0.001 frequency.

RNA transcripts provided the template for amplifying TCR beta CDR3 regions. The workflow started with a first-round RT-PCR run with HTBI primers and then moved on to a second-round multiplex PCR. TCRdb re-analysed the multiplex PCR reads in MiXCR, keeping a single row per CDR3 protein. The table shows approximately 540,000 distinct CDR3 sequences, with about two fifths occurring only once. V was pared by 8 bases and J by 0 bases, with 13 bases between. Germline CDR1 and CDR2: LNHNV and YYDKDF (reference sequence). The CDR3 spans 15 residues. This clonotype was counted ten times or more. Its specificity is not known. The hyperthyroidism patients had a new diagnosis of under 2 months' duration and were aged 18 to 65.

Sequencing was carried out using peripheral blood or thyroid tissue (not recorded which). The TCR comes from an adult man with Graves' hyperthyroidism. The chain carries TRBV15 and TRBJ1-4; D is undetermined. CDR3 nucleotides: TGTGCCACCGGGATGGTCACAGCAACTAATGAAAAACTGTTTTTT. Protein: CATGMVTATNEKLFF. The full variable domain, with the rest looked up from reference TRBV15 and TRBJ1-4, is DAMVIQNPRYQVTQFGKPVTLSCSQTLNHNVMYWYQQKSSQAPKLLFHYYDKDFNNEADTPDNFQSRRPNTSFCFLDIRSPGLGDTAMYLCATGMVTATNEKLFFGSGTQLSVL.